This T cell receptor (beta chain) is drawn from a study of identical twins. Via MiXCR, TCRdb re-called the 5' RACE reads, giving one row per CDR3 protein. Altogether more than 200,000 distinct CDR3 sequences are present, around 15% being singletons, with the ten largest covering approximately 8.2%. This CDR3 has 15 amino acids. Germline loops: CDR1 SGHVS, CDR2 FNYEAQ. V lost 1 base to trimming and J lost 4 bases, with 8 bases between them. This clonotype showed up many times. The rearrangement joins TRBV7-6 to TRBJ1-6; a weak D match, TRBD1 (6 bases). Sequenced: memory (CD45RO+) T cells sorted from blood. The sequence came from a young woman in good health. DNA for the CDR3: TGTGCCAGCAGCTTAGGAGGGGGATATAATTCACCCCTCCACTTT. It yields the protein CASSLGGGYNSPLHF.